This T cell receptor beta chain was sequenced in a study of lymphopenia after photon versus proton radiotherapy. The method was immunoSEQ multiplex PCR; TCRdb's version includes in-frame clones alone and lacks a portion of them. The sample lists under 75,000 clones, around 93% occurring once. The CDR3 length is 14 residues. Looked up from germline, CDR1 is MNHEY and CDR2 is SMNVEV (reference sequence). V was shortened by 6 bases and J by 8 bases, with 16 bases between the two germline ends. The TCR sequence derives from a woman between 40 and 55 years old with cholangiocarcinoma. The J gene is TRBJ1-4, the V gene TRBV27, with D perhaps matching TRBD1 (6 bases). Here the sequenced sample was peripheral blood, taken from a patient treated with photon-based radiotherapy. For the CDR3, the DNA is TGTGCCAGCAGCCATGGGACAACCGGCGAAAAACTGTTTTTT. Its protein is CASSHGTTGEKLFF.